This TCR beta chain was found in a study of OX40 agonist ivuxolimab in advanced cancers. Study-wide context: Patients took ivuxolimab, an agonistic anti-OX40 (CD134) antibody. There were three patients with partial responses, one having hepatocellular carcinoma and two cutaneous melanoma. Overall study findings and caveats: Among T cells, CD8+ cells averaged more expanded clones than CD4+ cells. Doses of 0.1 to 3.0 mg/kg were accompanied by clonal expansion of CD4+ and CD8+ blood T cells by week 6.

Using immunoSEQ multiplex PCR, the repertoire was profiled, and TCRdb retains in-frame clones only, with some absent. The profile shows about 52,000 clones, less than 90% of them singletons. CDR3 length: 13 amino acids. The V and J ends lost 0 bases and 7 bases respectively, with 9 bases between them. From germline, CDR1 is KGHSH and CDR2 LQKENI. Note on this clone: Its specificity is unknown.

This TCR came from an adult with an advanced solid tumor such as melanoma, head and neck, liver or kidney cancer. The sequences come from CD4+ or CD8+ T cells sorted from blood, collected in a trial of the OX40 agonist ivuxolimab. This sequence joins TRBV18 and TRBJ2-5, with D perhaps TRBD2 (5 bases). The CDR3 spells CASSPPSGGTQYF. CDR3 nucleotide sequence: TGTGCCAGCTCACCACCAAGCGGAGGGACCCAGTACTTC.